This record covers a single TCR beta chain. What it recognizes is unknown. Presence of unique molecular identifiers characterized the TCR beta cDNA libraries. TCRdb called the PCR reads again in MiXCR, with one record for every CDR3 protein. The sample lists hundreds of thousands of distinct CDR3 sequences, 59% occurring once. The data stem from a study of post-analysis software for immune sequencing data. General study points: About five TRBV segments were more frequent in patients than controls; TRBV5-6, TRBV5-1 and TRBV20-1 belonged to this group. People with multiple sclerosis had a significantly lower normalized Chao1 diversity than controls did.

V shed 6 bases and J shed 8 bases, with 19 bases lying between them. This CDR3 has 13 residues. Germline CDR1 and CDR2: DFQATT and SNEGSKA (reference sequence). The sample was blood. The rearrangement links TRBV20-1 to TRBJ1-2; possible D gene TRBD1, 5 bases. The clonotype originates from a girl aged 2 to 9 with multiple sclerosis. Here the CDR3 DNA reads TGCAGTGCCGTGGTTGGCGGGGCGCGAGGCTACACCTTC. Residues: CSAVVGGARGYTF.